This T cell receptor (beta chain) derives from a study of cytomegalovirus exposure and HLA in healthy donors. Study-wide points: Upon later analysis, HLA-associated TCR beta chains proved more clonally expanded than other, equally common chains.

The CDR3 has 15 amino acids. V dropped 5 bases and J dropped 2 bases, with 16 bases sitting between them. Germline CDR1 reads SGHTA; CDR2 reads FQGTGA. In the PCR, 60 Vbeta and 13 Jbeta primers were used. Sequenced by immunoSEQ multiplex PCR; TCRdb stores in-frame clones only, minus some. The repertoire holds approximately 92,000 clones, with approximately 70% as singletons. For this clone: Its matching antigen is unknown.

The TCR comes from a man aged 45-65 years in good health and CMV-seronegative. This rearrangement joins TRBV7-3 to TRBJ2-7; D might be TRBD2 (5 bases). Material: PBMCs. The CDR3 sequence is CASSPDYSLPYEQYV. The CDR3 region has the DNA TGTGCCAGCAGCCCCGACTACTCTCTACCCTACGAGCAGTACGTC.